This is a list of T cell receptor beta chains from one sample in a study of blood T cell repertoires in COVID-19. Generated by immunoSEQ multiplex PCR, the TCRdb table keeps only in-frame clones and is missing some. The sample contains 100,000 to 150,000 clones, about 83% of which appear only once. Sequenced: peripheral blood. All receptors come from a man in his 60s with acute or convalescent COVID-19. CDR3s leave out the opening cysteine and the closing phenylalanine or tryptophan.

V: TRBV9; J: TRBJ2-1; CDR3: ASSPQGLAAYNEQF
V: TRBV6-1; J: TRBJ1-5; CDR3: ASSEYRTDYNQPQH
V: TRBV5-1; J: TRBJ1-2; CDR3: ASSFSTEGYGYT
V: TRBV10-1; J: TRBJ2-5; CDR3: ASSEWAFGTQY
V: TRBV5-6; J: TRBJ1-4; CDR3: ASSGTGRLEEKLF
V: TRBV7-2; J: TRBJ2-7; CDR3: ASSSSSYEQY
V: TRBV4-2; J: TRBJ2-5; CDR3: ASSLGTSGSSGVPETQY
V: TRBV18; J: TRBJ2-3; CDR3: ASSLLAVVGASTDTQY
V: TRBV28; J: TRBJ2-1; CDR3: ASMGWLAGKNEQF
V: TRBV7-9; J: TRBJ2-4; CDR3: ASSRGAGNIQY
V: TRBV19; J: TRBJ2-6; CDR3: ASIAGASGANVLT
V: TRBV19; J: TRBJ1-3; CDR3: ASSREASGNTIY
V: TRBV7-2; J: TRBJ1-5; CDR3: ASSTGRDQPQH